The 8 T cell receptor beta chains given below trace back to one sample, sequenced in a study of cytomegalovirus exposure and HLA in healthy donors. Data came from immunoSEQ multiplex PCR; TCRdb stores just in-frame clones and leaves some out. Seen here are roughly 130,000 clones, about 83% observed once, and the top ten hold roughly 1.4%. The sequenced sample consisted of PBMCs. These receptors all stem from a woman in her thirties in good health and CMV-seronegative.

The chain is built from TRBV18 and TRBJ1-1; 9 bases are a match to TRBD1. V trimming: 3 bases; J trimming: 10 bases; junction bases outside the gene matches: 9. The CDR3 length is 14 residues. In germline, CDR1 is KGHSH, CDR2 LQKENI. The CDR3 loop reads CASSPNRGLEGAFF. CDR3 coding DNA: TGTGCCAGCTCACCGAACAGGGGGCTGGAGGGAGCTTTCTTT. Based on the CDR3 plus reference TRBV18 and TRBJ1-1, the full variable domain is NAGVMQNPRHLVRRRGQEARLRCSPMKGHSHVYWYRQLPEEGLKFMVYLQKENIIDESGMPKERFSAEFPKEGPSILRIQQVVRGDSAAYFCASSPNRGLEGAFFGQGTRLTVV.

The V call is TRBV7-9, the J call TRBJ2-1, with D possibly being TRBD1 (6 bases). The CDR3 consists of 15 residues. Trimming stripped 0 bases from V and 5 bases from J, with 11 bases between. Germline loops: CDR1 SEHNR, CDR2 FQNEAQ (reference sequence). The CDR3 bases are TGTGCCAGCAGCTTAGCGACAGGTGTCCACAATGAGCAGTTCTTC. Protein product: CASSLATGVHNEQFF.

The chain employs TRBV9 and TRBJ1-5; 9 nucleotides match TRBD1. Germline V lookup: CDR1 SGDLS, CDR2 YYNGEE. Losses at the gene ends were 4 bases for V and 4 bases for J; bases not matched to a gene: 9. The CDR3 is made up of 16 amino acids. This chain's CDR3 is CASSPGQGLRNQPQHF. CDR3 DNA sequence: TGTGCCAGCAGCCCGGGACAGGGATTGAGGAATCAGCCCCAGCATTTT.

The chain uses TRBV5-6 and TRBJ2-3; D call uncertain. Looked up from germline, CDR1 is SGHDT and CDR2 is YYEEEE. V was shortened by 0 bases and J by 1 base, with 3 bases between the two germline ends. The CDR3 is 13 amino acids. CDR3 region: CASSLAGTDTQYF. In DNA, the CDR3 is TGTGCCAGCAGCTTGGCGGGCACAGATACGCAGTATTTT.

V usage is TRBV28 and J usage is TRBJ2-1; the D gene is possibly TRBD2 (5 bases). The CDR3 is made up of 14 amino acids. CDR1 MDHEN and CDR2 SYDVKM come from the germline V gene. V was trimmed by 3 bases and J by 9 bases, leaving 15 bases between them. The CDR3 DNA follows: TGTGCCAGCAGTTTGGGAGTGCGGCGGGCTGAGCAGTTCTTC. Residues: CASSLGVRRAEQFF.

The genes are TRBV2 and TRBJ1-2, with 7 bases lining up with TRBD1. Germline CDR1 reads SNHLY; CDR2 reads FYNNEI. The CDR3 is made up of 14 amino acids. V dropped 4 bases and J dropped 7; count of bases not matched to a gene: 9. The CDR3 coding sequence is TGTGCCAGCAGTGCACAGGGGACTGAGATTGGCTACACCTTC. Residues: CASSAQGTEIGYTF.

V usage is TRBV5-8 and J usage is TRBJ2-7, with D perhaps matching TRBD1 (5 bases). V lost 0 bases and J 0 bases, leaving 16 bases between the germline ends. Germline V gives CDR1 SGHTS, CDR2 YDEGEE. CDR3 length: 17 amino acids. In DNA form, the CDR3 reads TGTGCCAGCAGCTTGGTAATCGGCAGGGCGACCTCCTACGAGCAGTACTTC. Translation: CASSLVIGRATSYEQYF.

The chain couples TRBV2 to TRBJ1-2; 8 bases fit TRBD1. This CDR3 is 13 amino acids long. V lost 11 bases, J lost 6 bases, and 11 bases stayed unmatched. Germline lookup yields CDR1 SNHLY and CDR2 FYNNEI. CDR3 sequence reads: CAATGGGYNGYTF. In nucleotides, the CDR3 is TGTGCCGCAACAGGGGGTGGCTATAATGGCTACACCTTC.